This T cell receptor beta chain was identified during a study of cytomegalovirus exposure and HLA in healthy donors. About this clone itself: The antigen is not known.

13 Jbeta primers and 60 Vbeta primers were used for the PCR. Only in-frame clones appear in the TCRdb table, and some are missing; sequencing was by immunoSEQ multiplex PCR. The sample records 130,000 to 150,000 clones, 76% being singletons. Notes on the study in general: 87-base-pair reads could not separate some V segments, including TRBV6-2 and TRBV6-3. Cytomegalovirus status, reportedly, was diagnosed with high specificity and sensitivity by the classifier.

This CDR3 contains 14 residues. V was pared by 6 bases and J by 0 bases, with 10 bases between. Germline CDR1 and CDR2: SGHKS and YYEKEE (reference sequence). At collection, donors were nominally healthy, but unrecorded immune exposures were probable. This chain links TRBV5-5 with TRBJ1-3, with TRBD1 as a possible D gene (5 bases). The receptor comes from a man aged 18-30 years in good health and CMV-seronegative. Sequenced input: PBMCs. CDR3 coding DNA: TGTGCCAGCACTACAGGTTCCTCTGGAAACACCATATATTTT. This gives the protein CASTTGSSGNTIYF.